Listed below are T cell receptor beta chains from one sample, sequenced in a study of radiotherapy plus CTLA-4 blockade in lung cancer. Clones were sequenced by immunoSEQ multiplex PCR, and TCRdb holds only the in-frame ones, with some missing. The sample includes about 110,000 clones, approximately 87% of them seen just once. This sample comprised peripheral blood, obtained from a patient treated with radiotherapy plus ipilimumab. Receptor source: a human donor with non-small cell lung cancer that progressed on radiotherapy plus ipilimumab. Some clones in this sample may be carry-over from other donors' samples. The conserved cysteine and the conserved F or W are not part of the CDR3 here. A D gene is named only where the DNA matches it firmly.

j_call d_call v_call cdr3_aa
TRBJ1-1 - TRBV9 ASSVEHMNTEAF
TRBJ2-5 - TRBV6-6 ASSYGETQY
TRBJ2-3 - TRBV7-9 ASSSGRGGGTQY
TRBJ1-6 - TRBV5-1 ASSPRGRGDNSPLH
TRBJ1-3 - TRBV7-9 ASSLGGSSGNTIY
TRBJ2-1 TRBD1 TRBV6-6 ASSYPGGLAYEQF
TRBJ2-5 TRBD1 TRBV7-7 ASSSLRGSQETQY
TRBJ1-4 TRBD1 TRBV9 ASSAQGAGANEKLF
TRBJ1-1 - TRBV11-2 ASSLLWVNTEAF
TRBJ1-1 - TRBV6-6 ASSFLDRTGTEAF
TRBJ1-6 - TRBV18 ASSPRMSAGIASYNSPLH
TRBJ2-3 TRBD2 TRBV6-4 ASSLSGGTDTQY
TRBJ2-7 TRBD1 TRBV30 AWRTPPARADRVTYEQY
TRBJ2-1 TRBD2 TRBV6-4 ASRGGSYNEQF
TRBJ2-7 - TRBV10-3 AISDQQKQY
TRBJ1-5 - TRBV27 ASSYAGAQPQH
TRBJ2-3 - TRBV18 ASSPPGGQRGTDTQY
TRBJ2-5 - TRBV5-1 ASSLQRETQY
TRBJ1-4 - TRBV6-1 ASSGQQTNEKLF
TRBJ2-5 TRBD1 TRBV5-5 ASSLQGVEETQY
TRBJ1-4 - TRBV5-8 ASSLGRAGNEKLF
TRBJ1-1 - TRBV4-1 ASSRGGWSTEAF
TRBJ2-7 - TRBV18 ASSPPGPGEGEQY
TRBJ1-3 - TRBV7-2 ASSLALALYGGNTIY
TRBJ1-2 TRBD1 TRBV18 ASSPTSQGIGVGYT
TRBJ2-2 - TRBV7-3 ASSTYPGDGELF
TRBJ1-5 - TRBV27 ASSLRGAGTLRQPQH
TRBJ2-3 - TRBV5-1 ASSLDAAWGTDTQY
TRBJ1-4 - TRBV5-1 ASSGESEKLF
TRBJ1-3 - TRBV5-1 ASSLLEHNSGNTIY
TRBJ1-2 TRBD1 TRBV7-8 ASSLSTGVGGYT
TRBJ2-1 - TRBV5-4 ASSFSGASSYNEQF
TRBJ2-4 - TRBV9 ASSLTSSKNIQY
TRBJ2-2 - TRBV2 ASSERGKTPNTGELF
TRBJ1-5 - TRBV19 ASSIVRGKGPQH
TRBJ1-1 TRBD1 TRBV13 ASSMTGGQTEAF
TRBJ2-5 TRBD1 TRBV6-6 ASSPRQGVGEETQY
TRBJ2-7 TRBD2 TRBV5-5 ASSFRTSGYEQY
TRBJ2-7 - TRBV29-1 SVEDGPSWDLSGEQY
TRBJ1-1 TRBD1 TRBV7-3 ASSLTGPDTEAF
TRBJ1-2 - TRBV7-2 ASSLAAGQGNYGYT
TRBJ1-1 - TRBV6-7 ASSYPRQGGNTEAF
TRBJ2-6 TRBD1 TRBV30 AWTGQGASGANVLT
TRBJ1-5 - TRBV5-1 ASSPYWGPNQPQH
TRBJ1-1 TRBD1 TRBV7-9 ASSDPGQEAF
TRBJ2-7 - TRBV6-1 ASLRIPQGYEQY
TRBJ1-1 - TRBV4-1 ASSQEAAYTEAF
TRBJ2-3 - TRBV6-1 ASRPNKAWKY
TRBJ2-7 - TRBV18 ASSPHPGNEQY
TRBJ2-1 - TRBV7-3 ASSKRRDSINEQF
TRBJ2-3 TRBD2 TRBV12-5 ASGLGASGDTDTQY
TRBJ1-1 - TRBV19 ASTSIGKGDTEAF
TRBJ2-7 TRBD1 TRBV4-3 ASSQDTRGYEQY
TRBJ1-5 TRBD1 TRBV28 ASSIRGWSQPQH
TRBJ1-6 - TRBV9 ASSVGGQGRGGSPLH
TRBJ1-6 - TRBV7-2 ASSSQVNSPLH
TRBJ1-6 - TRBV6-1 ASSRSILAGSPLH
TRBJ2-7 - TRBV5-1 ASSLASTAYEQY
TRBJ2-5 - TRBV5-1 ASSMANYQETQY